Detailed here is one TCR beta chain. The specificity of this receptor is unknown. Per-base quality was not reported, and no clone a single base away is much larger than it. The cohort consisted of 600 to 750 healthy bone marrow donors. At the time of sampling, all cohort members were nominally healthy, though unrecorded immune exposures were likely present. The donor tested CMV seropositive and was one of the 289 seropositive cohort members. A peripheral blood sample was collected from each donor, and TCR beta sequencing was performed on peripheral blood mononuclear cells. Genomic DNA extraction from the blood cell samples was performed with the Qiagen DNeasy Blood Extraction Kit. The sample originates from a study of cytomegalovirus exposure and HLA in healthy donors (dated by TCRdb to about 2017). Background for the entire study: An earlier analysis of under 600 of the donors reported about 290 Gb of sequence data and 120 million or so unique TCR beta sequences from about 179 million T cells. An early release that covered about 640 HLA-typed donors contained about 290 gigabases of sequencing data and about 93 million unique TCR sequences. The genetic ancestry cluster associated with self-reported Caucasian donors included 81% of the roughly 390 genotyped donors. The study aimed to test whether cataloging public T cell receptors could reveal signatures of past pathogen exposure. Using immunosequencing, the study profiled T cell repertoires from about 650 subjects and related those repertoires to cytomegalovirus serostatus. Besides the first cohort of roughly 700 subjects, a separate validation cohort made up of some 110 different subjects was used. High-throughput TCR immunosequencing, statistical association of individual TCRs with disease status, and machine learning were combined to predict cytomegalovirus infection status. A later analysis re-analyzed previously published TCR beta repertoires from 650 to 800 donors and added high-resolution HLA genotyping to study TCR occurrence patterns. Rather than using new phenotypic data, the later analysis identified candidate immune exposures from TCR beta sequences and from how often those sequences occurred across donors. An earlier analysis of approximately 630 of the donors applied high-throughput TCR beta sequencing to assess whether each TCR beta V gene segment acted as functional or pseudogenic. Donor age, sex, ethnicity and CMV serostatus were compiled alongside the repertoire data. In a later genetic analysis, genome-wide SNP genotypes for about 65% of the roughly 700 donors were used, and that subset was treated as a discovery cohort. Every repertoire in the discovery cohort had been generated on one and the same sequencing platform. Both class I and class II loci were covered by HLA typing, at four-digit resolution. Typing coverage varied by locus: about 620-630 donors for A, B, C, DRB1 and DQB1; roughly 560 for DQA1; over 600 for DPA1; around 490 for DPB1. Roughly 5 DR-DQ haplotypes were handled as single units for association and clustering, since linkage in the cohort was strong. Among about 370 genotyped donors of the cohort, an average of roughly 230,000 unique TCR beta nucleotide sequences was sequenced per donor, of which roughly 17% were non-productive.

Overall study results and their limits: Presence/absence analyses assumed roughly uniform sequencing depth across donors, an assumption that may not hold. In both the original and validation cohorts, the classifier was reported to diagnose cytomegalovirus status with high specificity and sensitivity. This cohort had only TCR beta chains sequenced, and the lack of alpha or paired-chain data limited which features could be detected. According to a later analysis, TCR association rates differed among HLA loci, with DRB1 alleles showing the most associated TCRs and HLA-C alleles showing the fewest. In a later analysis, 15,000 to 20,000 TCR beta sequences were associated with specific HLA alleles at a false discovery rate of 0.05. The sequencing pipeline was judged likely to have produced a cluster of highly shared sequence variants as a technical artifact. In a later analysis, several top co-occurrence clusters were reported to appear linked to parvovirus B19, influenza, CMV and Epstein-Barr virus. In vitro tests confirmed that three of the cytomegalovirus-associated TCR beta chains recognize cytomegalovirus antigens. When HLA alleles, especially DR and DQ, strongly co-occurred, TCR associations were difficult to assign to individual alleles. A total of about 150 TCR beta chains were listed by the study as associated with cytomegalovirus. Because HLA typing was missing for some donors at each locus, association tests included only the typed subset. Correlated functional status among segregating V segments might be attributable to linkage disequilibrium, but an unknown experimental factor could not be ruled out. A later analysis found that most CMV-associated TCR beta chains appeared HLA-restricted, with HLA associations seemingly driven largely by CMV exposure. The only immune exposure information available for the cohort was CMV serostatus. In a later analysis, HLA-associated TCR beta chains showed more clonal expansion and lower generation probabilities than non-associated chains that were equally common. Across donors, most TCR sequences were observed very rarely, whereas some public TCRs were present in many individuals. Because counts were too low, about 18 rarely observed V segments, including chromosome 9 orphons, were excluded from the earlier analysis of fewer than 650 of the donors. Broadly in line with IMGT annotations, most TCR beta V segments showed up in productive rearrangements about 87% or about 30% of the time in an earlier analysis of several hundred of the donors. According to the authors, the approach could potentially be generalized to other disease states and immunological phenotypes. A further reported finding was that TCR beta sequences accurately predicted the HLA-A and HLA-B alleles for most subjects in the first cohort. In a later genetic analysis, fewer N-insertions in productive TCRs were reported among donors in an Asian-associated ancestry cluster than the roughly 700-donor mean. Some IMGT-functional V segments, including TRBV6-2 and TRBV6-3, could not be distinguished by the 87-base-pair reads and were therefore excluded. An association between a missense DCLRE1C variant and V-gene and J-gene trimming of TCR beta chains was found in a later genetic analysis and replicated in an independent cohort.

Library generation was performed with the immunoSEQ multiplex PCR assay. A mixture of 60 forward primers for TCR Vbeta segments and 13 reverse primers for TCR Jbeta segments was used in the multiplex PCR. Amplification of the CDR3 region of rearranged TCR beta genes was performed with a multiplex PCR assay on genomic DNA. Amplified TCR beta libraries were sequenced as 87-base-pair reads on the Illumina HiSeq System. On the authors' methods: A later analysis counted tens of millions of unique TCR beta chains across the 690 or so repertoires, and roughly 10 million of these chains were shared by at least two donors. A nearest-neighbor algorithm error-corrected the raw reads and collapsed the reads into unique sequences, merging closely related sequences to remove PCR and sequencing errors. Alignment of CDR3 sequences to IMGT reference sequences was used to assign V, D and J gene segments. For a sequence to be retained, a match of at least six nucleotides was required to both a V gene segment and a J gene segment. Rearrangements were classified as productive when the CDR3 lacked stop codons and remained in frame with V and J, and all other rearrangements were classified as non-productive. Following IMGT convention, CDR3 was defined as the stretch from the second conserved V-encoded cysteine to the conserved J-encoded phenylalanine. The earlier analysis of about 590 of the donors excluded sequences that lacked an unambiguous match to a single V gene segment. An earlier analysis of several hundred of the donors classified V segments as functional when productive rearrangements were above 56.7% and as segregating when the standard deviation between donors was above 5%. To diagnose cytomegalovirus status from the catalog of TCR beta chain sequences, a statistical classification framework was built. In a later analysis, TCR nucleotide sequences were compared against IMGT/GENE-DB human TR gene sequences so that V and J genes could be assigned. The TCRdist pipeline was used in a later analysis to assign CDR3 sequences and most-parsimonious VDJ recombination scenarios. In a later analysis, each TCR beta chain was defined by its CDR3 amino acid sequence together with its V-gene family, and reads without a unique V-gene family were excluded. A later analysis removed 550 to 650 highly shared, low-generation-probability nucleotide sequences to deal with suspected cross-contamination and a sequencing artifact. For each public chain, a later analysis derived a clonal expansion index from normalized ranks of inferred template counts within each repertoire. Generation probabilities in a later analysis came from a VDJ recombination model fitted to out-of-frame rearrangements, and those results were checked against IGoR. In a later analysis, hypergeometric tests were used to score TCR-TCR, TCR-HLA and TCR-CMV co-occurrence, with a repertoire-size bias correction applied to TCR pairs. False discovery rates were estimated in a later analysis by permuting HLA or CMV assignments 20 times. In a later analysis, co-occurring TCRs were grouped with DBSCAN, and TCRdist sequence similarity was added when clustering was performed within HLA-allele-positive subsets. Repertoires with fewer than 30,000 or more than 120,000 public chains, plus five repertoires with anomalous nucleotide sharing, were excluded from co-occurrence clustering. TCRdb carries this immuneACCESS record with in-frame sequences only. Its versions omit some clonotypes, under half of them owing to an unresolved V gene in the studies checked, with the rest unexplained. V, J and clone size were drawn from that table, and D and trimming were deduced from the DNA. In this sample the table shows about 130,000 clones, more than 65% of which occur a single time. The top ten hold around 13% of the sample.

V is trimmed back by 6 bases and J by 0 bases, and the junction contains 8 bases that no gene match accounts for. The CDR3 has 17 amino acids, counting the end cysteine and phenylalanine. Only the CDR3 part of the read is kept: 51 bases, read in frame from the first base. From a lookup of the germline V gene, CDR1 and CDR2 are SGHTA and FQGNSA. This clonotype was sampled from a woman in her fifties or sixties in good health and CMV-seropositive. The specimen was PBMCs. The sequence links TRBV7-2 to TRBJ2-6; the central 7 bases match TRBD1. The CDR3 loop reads CASRPLRDSSGANVLTF. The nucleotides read TGTGCCAGCAGACCCCTCCGGGACAGCTCTGGGGCCAACGTCCTGACTTTC.